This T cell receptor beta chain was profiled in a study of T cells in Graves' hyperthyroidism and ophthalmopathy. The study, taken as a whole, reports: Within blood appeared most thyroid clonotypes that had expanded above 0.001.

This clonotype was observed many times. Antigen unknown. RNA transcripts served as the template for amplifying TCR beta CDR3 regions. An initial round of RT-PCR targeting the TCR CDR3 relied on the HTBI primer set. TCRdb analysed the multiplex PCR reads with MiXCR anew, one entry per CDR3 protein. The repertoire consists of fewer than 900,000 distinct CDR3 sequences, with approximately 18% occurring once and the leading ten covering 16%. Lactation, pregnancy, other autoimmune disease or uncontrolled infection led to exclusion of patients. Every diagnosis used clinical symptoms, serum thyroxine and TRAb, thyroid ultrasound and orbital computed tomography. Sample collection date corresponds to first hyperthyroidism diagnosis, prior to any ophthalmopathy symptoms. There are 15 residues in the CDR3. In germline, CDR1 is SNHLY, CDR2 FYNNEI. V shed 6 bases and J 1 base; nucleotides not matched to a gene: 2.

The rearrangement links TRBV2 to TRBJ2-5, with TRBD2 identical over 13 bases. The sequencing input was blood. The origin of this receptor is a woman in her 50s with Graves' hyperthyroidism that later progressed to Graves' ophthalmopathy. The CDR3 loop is CASRGTSGIQETQYF. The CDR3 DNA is TGTGCCAGCAGAGGGACTAGCGGGATCCAAGAGACCCAGTACTTC.